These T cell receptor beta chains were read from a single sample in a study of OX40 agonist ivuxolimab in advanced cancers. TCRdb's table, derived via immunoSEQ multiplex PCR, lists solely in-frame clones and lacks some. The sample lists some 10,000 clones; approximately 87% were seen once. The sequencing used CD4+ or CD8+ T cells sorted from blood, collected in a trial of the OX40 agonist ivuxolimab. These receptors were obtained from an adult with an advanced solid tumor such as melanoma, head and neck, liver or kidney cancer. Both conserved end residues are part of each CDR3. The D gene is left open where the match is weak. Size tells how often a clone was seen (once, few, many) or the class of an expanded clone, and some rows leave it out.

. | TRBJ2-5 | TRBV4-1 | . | TGCGCCAGCAGCCAAGGGGCGATGTACCAAGAGACCCAGTACTTC | CASSQGAMYQETQYF
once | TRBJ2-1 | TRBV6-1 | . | TGTGCCAGCAGTGGTTGGGCGGGTAGCCTCAATGAGCAGTTCTTC | CASSGWAGSLNEQFF
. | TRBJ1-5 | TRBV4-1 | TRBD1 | TGCGCCAGCAGCCAAGAAGGACAGGGTAGCAATCAGCCCCAGCATTTT | CASSQEGQGSNQPQHF
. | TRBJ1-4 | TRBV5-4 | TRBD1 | TGTGCCAGCAGCCGTAGGACAGGGGGGGAAGATGAAAAACTGTTTTTT | CASSRRTGGEDEKLFF
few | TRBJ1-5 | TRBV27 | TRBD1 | TGTGCCAGCAGTTCTGGACAGGGCGTTCAGCCCCAGCATTTT | CASSSGQGVQPQHF
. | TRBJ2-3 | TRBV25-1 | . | TGTGCCAGCGGAAAACCACTAGGCGCAGATACGCAGTATTTT | CASGKPLGADTQYF
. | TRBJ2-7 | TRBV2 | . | TGTGCCAGCAGTGATCTAGCCTACGAGCAGTACTTC | CASSDLAYEQYF
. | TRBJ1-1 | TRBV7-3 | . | TGTGCCAGCAGCCAAGCCGTGGGGCAAAACACTGAAGCTTTCTTT | CASSQAVGQNTEAFF
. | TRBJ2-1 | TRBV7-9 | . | TGTGCCAGCAGCTTAGTTCAGGGGTCGGGTGAGCAGTTCTTC | CASSLVQGSGEQFF
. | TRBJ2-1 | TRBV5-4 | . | TGTGCCAGCAGCCTGGGGGCTGAGCAGTTCTTC | CASSLGAEQFF
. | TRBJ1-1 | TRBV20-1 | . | TGCAGTGCGTACAGGGATCCTGAAGCTTTCTTT | CSAYRDPEAFF
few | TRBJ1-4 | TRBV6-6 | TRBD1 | TGTGCCAGTGAACAGGGGCATGGTAATGAAAAACTGTTTTTT | CASEQGHGNEKLFF
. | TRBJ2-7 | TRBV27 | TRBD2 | TGTGCCAGCTCCCCCCTGAGGACTAGCGGGGTCTACGAGCAGTACTTC | CASSPLRTSGVYEQYF
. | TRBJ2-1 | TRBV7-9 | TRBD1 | TGTGCCAGCAGCTTTATCGGGACAGGGGGCCACAATGAGCAGTTCTTC | CASSFIGTGGHNEQFF
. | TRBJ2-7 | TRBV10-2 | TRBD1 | TGCGCCAGCAGTCAAGGACAGGGGGCTAGCGAGCAGTACTTC | CASSQGQGASEQYF
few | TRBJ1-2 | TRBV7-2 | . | TGTGCCAGCAGCCCAACTAACTATGGCTACACCTTC | CASSPTNYGYTF
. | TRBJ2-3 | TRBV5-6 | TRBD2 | TGTGCCAGCAGCTCAAGACTAGCGGGGGGCCCCACAGATACGCAGTATTTT | CASSSRLAGGPTDTQYF
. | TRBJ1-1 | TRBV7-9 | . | TGTGCCAGCAGCTTCGGAGAGAACACTGAAGCTTTCTTT | CASSFGENTEAFF
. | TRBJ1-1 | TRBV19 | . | TGTGCCAGTAGTATAGATCTTGGTAGTGCTGAAGCTTTCTTT | CASSIDLGSAEAFF
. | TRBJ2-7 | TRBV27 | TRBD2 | TGTGCCAGCAGTTTTGGGACTAGCGCGGGGGAGCAGTACTTC | CASSFGTSAGEQYF
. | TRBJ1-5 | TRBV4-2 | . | TGTGCCAGCAGCCAGGGTCCTGGCAGCAATCAGCCCCAGCATTTT | CASSQGPGSNQPQHF
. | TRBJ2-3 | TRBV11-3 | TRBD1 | TGTGCCAGCAGCTTTACAGGGGCCACCTCGAATACGCAGTATTTT | CASSFTGATSNTQYF
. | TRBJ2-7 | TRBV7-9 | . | TGTGCCAGCAGCTTAGTTCTTAGGGGCGACTACGAGCAGTACTTC | CASSLVLRGDYEQYF
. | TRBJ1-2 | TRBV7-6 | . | TGTGCCAGCAGCCATCCCCTGGGACCTAACTATGGCTACACCTTC | CASSHPLGPNYGYTF
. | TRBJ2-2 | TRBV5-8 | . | TGTGCCAGCAGCAAAGACAGGAACACCGGGGAGCTGTTTTTT | CASSKDRNTGELFF
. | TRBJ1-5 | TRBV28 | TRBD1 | TGTGCCAGCAGTTTATTGGAGGGGGCGGGCAATCAGCCCCAGCATTTT | CASSLLEGAGNQPQHF
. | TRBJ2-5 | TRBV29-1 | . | TGCAGCGTACCCGGGGGAGTTGTAGAGACCCAGTACTTC | CSVPGGVVETQYF
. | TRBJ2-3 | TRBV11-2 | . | TGTGCCAGCAGCTCCCAGGGCACAGATACGCAGTATTTT | CASSSQGTDTQYF
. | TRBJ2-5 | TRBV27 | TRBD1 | TGTGCCAGCCAAAATCTGGGACAGGGGGCTGCAGAGACCCAGTACTTC | CASQNLGQGAAETQYF
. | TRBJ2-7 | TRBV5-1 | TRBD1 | TGCGCCAGCAGCGGGGACAGCTCCTACGAGCAGTACTTC | CASSGDSSYEQYF
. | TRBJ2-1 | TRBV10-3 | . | TGTGCCATCAGTCAGGGCGGCGACTACAATGAGCAGTTCTTC | CAISQGGDYNEQFF
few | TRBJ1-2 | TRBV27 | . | TGTGCCAGCAAGGTCGGGGGGGTTAGTGGCTACACCTTC | CASKVGGVSGYTF
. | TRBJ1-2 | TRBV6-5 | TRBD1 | TGTGCCAGCAGTTACGGGACAGGGGGGAACTATGGCTACACCTTC | CASSYGTGGNYGYTF
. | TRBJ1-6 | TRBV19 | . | TGTGCCAGTAGTCCCGGGTCCAGGGGTAATTCACCCCTCCACTTT | CASSPGSRGNSPLHF
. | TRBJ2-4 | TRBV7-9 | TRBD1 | TGTGCCAGCAGCAGGATCGTCACAGAGACAGGGGGAGGCTTGGACATTCAGTACTTC | CASSRIVTETGGGLDIQYF
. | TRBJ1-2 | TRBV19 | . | TGTGCCACGTCGGTTGGGTACTATGGCTACACCTTC | CATSVGYYGYTF
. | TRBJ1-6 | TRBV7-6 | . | TGTGCCAGCAGCTCACAACAGGGTCTTAATTCACCCCTCCACTTT | CASSSQQGLNSPLHF
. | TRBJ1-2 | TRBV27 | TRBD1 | TGTGCCAGCAGTTTACGGGCAGGGGGCAATCTGGGCGGCTACACCTTC | CASSLRAGGNLGGYTF
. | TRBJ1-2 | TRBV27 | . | TGTGCCAGCAGTGCATATACCGGGACAACCTATGGCTACACCTTC | CASSAYTGTTYGYTF
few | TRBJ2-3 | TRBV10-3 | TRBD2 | TGTGCCATCAGTGAGTCTCCTAGCGGGACAGATACGCAGTATTTT | CAISESPSGTDTQYF
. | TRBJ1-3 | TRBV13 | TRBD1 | TGTGCCAGCAGCTTAGGATTGACAGGGATCGACACCATATATTTT | CASSLGLTGIDTIYF
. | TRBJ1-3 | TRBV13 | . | TGTGCCAGCAGCTTAGGTGGTCGCTCTGGAAACACCATATATTTT | CASSLGGRSGNTIYF
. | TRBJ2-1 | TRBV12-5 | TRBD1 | TGTGCTAGTGGTTCACGCTCAGGGGGCGCTCGGAATGAGCAGTTCTTC | CASGSRSGGARNEQFF
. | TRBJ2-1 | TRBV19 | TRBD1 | TGTGCCAGTAGTAACCAAGGACAGGCCTACAATGAGCAGTTCTTC | CASSNQGQAYNEQFF
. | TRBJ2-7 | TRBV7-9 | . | TGTGCCAGCAGCCGTAGCGGAAGCTCCTACGAGCAGTACTTC | CASSRSGSSYEQYF
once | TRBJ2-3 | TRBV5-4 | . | TGTGCCAGCAGCTTGGTCCAGAGCACAGATACGCAGTATTTT | CASSLVQSTDTQYF
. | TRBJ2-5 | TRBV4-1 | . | TGCGCCAGCAGCCAAGGGCGGGACTTAGCACAAGAGACCCAGTACTTC | CASSQGRDLAQETQYF
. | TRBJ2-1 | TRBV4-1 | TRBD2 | TGCGCCAGCAGATTATCTAGCGGGGGGCGCAATGAGCAGTTCTTC | CASRLSSGGRNEQFF
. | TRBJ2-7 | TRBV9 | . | TGTGCCAGCAGCCTTAATACAGGCTCCTACGAGCAGTACTTC | CASSLNTGSYEQYF
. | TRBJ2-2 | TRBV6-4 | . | TGTGCCAGCAGTGAATCGGGCACCGGGGAGCTGTTTTTT | CASSESGTGELFF
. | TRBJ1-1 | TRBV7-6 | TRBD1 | TGTGCCAGCAGCTTAGGGACAGGGGGGAAAGCTTTCTTT | CASSLGTGGKAFF
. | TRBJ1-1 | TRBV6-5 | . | TGTGCCAGCAGCCAGGACACCCCGAACACTGAAGCTTTCTTT | CASSQDTPNTEAFF
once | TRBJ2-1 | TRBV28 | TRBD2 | TGTGCCAGCAGCCTAGCGGGGGGGCCGGGTGAGCAGTTCTTC | CASSLAGGPGEQFF